The sequence of this T cell receptor (beta chain) was determined in a study of PD-1 blockade in classical Hodgkin lymphoma. Profiled with immunoSEQ multiplex PCR; TCRdb holds only in-frame clones, not every one. The sample consists of approximately 2,000 clones, around 81% of them appearing once. The study's findings and limits: Diversity in CD4+ TCRs, unlike that measured in CD8+ TCRs, had risen significantly by C4D1. The authors have not defined what causes the repertoire differences, possibly disease activity or prior therapy. The baseline diversity of complete responders showed similarity to that of newly diagnosed patients. In newly diagnosed patients, baseline TCR diversity was reportedly below that of healthy donors.

In the case of this clone: Antigen unknown.

Time point given: cycle 4 day 1 (C4D1), after around six weeks of nivolumab. Every patient relapsed after autologous stem cell transplantation, and brentuximab vedotin exposure varied. Isolation of CD4+ T cells from thawed PBMCs was performed by magnetic negative selection. The CDR3 consists of 15 residues. V lost 5 bases, J lost 6 bases, and 6 bases stayed unmatched. Germline CDR1 is LNHDA and CDR2 is SQIVND (reference sequence). Here the sequenced sample was CD4+ T cells from blood, taken before the fourth cycle of nivolumab. The rearrangement links TRBV19 to TRBJ2-3; 12 nucleotides match TRBD2. This receptor was taken from a human donor with classical Hodgkin lymphoma. CDR3 in amino acids: CASSVTSGSADTQYF. DNA of the CDR3: TGTGCCAGTAGTGTGACTAGCGGGAGTGCGGATACGCAGTATTTT.